Described below is a single TCR beta chain sequence and its context. Its antigen is not yet known. Base qualities are not provided; no much larger clone lies one nucleotide away. The treatment or condition label of this sample denotes: in vitro stimulation with specific CMV peptide epitopes to enrich CMV-specific T cells. The source of the sample is a study of T cell repertoires in cytomegalovirus infection (dated by TCRdb to the late 2010s). For the wider study: The peptide stimulations were aimed at well-studied HLA-B-restricted epitopes as well as recently identified HLA-C-restricted CMV epitopes, whose presentation resists viral immunomodulation. Donor HLA type was relevant to the analysis, because carriage of CMV infection together with the matching HLA type was indicated by public TCR beta signatures.

Sequencing used an Illumina HiSeq 1500. The public reads were reanalyzed by TCRdb: fastp trimming at Q25, MiXCR alignment, in-frame beta chains only. Merged by CDR3 protein, the rows form single entries marked with the most common genes and DNA. This sample lists 150,000 or so distinct CDR3 sequences; about 20% were detected once. Together, the top ten hold roughly 25% of the sample. Points the paper makes about the study in general: In both this cohort and an independent cohort of several hundred donors, the cumulative frequency of public TCR beta family members distinguished carriers of CMV infection plus the relevant HLA type. The ex vivo response was dominated by HLA-C-restricted CMV-specific TCR beta clonotypes, which also provided the single most frequent clonotype in two of eight donors.

From cysteine to phenylalanine, the CDR3 is 15 amino acids long. Only the CDR3 DNA stays, 45 bases, in frame from base 1. CDR1 and CDR2 are read off the germline V gene (reference sequence) as MNHNY and SVGAGI. At the junction V is shortened by 5 bases and J by 6 bases; bases outside the gene matches: 11. The specimen comprised CD8+ T cells from cultured PBMCs, sampled from culture after CMV antigen stimulation. The chain was built from TRBV6-6 and TRBJ1-1, with 8 central nucleotides matching TRBD1. The source is a human donor in good health (CMV status not recorded). Some clones in this sample may be carry-over from other donors' samples. The CDR3 loop reads CASSIMTGDLAEAFF. The nucleotide sequence reads as follows: TGTGCCAGCAGTATAATGACAGGGGATTTGGCTGAAGCTTTCTTT.